Sequencing of this T cell receptor beta chain was carried out in a study of response to subunit inactivated influenza vaccine. Whole-study results and caveats: Each seasonal influenza vaccination, the authors suggested, recruits few new T cells.

TCRdb called the RT-PCR reads again in MiXCR, with one record for every CDR3 protein. In the table there are about 310,000 distinct CDR3 sequences, roughly 20% of which are singletons. The CDR3 spans 12 residues. Germline lookup yields CDR1 SEHNR and CDR2 FQNEAQ (reference sequence). Trimming shortened V by 5 bases and J by 4 bases, and 8 bases separated the two germline ends. This clonotype was seen more than once but under ten times. Its antigen is not identified. The V call is TRBV7-9, the J call TRBJ2-5; D might be TRBD1 (5 bases). The sample here was PBMCs from blood, taken about 20 months after vaccination. This TCR derives from a man between 45 and 75 years old who received an inactivated influenza vaccine. CDR3 DNA sequence: TGTGCCAGCAGCGCAGGGTCAGAGACCCAGTACTTC. Translation gives CASSAGSETQYF.